This T cell receptor beta chain appears in the sequencing data of a study of blood T cell repertoires in COVID-19. Study context: The origin of the acute and convalescent COVID-19 samples was the United States, Italy and Spain. The analysed material was cDNA or gDNA that came from T cells, B-cell-depleted T cells, or PBMCs.

This clone was seen once. In the original analysis: Reference gene primer amplification in the assay estimated nucleated cell counts. Sequencing used immunoSEQ multiplex PCR; TCRdb keeps in-frame clones, though not all of them. Clonal size and the V and J genes are those of that table, whereas D and trimming came from the DNA. The top ten hold roughly 8.7% of the sample, which has roughly 190,000 clones, 75% to 80% seen once. The CDR3 has 15 residues. The ends lost 6 bases at V and 2 bases at J; junction bases unmatched: 5. From germline, CDR1 is MNHEY and CDR2 SMNVEV (reference sequence). The chain uses TRBV27 and TRBJ1-5; 9 positions match TRBD1. This receptor was obtained from a woman aged 45-65 years with active or convalescent COVID-19. Source material: peripheral blood. The DNA for the CDR3 is TGTGCCAGCAGCCCGACAGGGGGAGGCAATCAGCCCCAGCATTTT. Amino acid sequence: CASSPTGGGNQPQHF.